This T cell receptor beta chain stems from a study of T cells in localized non-small cell lung cancer. Trimming removed 4 bases at V and 0 bases at J, with 14 bases between. CDR1 SGHRS and CDR2 YFSETQ come from the germline V gene. The CDR3 length is 15 residues. Overall study results and limits: Median detection of top 100 tumor clones in adjacent lung was around 59 clones. In uninvolved adjacent lung, T cell clonality reached its highest value, exceeding tumor.

The repertoire was sequenced with immunoSEQ multiplex PCR; TCRdb's copy has only in-frame clones and lacks some. The sample gives 23,000 or so clones, 80% to 90% of which show up once; 1.1% is in the top ten. A word on this clone: What it binds is not known.

The source was peripheral blood, collected before any cancer treatment. The receptor comes from a woman between 35 and 70 years old with stage I lung adenocarcinoma. This chain uses TRBV5-1 with TRBJ2-7; D could derive from TRBD1 or TRBD2 (5 bases each). CDR3 sequence reads: CASSPRAGSSYEQYF. The CDR3 region has the DNA TGCGCCAGCAGCCCCAGGGCAGGGAGCTCCTACGAGCAGTACTTC.